A single sample gave rise to the 19 T cell receptor beta chains below, sequenced in a study of early T cells in non-severe SARS-CoV-2 infection. TCRdb analysed the 5' RACE reads with MiXCR anew, one entry per CDR3 protein. The repertoire holds 70,000 to 75,000 distinct CDR3 sequences, with 12% as singletons. The sequenced sample was whole blood. Every receptor here comes from an adult who was a healthcare worker with PCR-confirmed SARS-CoV-2 infection or an uninfected control (not recorded which).

The chain combines TRBV19 with TRBJ2-3; 7 positions match TRBD2. The V gene end was trimmed by 8 bases and the J gene end by 3 bases; junction bases not matched to a gene: 5. From germline, CDR1 is LNHDA and CDR2 SQIVND (reference sequence). The CDR3 extends over 13 amino acids. DNA for the CDR3: TGTGCCAGTGGGGGAGGGCCTACAGATACGCAGTATTTT. Its translation: CASGGGPTDTQYF.

A few counts support this clonotype. The chain uses TRBV27 and TRBJ1-5, with D perhaps TRBD1 (5 bases). The germline V gene has CDR1 MNHEY and CDR2 SMNVEV (reference sequence). The CDR3 covers 16 residues. Between the trimmed V and J ends, which lost 0 bases and 7 bases, there was a span of 16 bases. The CDR3 loop reads CASSLSGSARGQPQHF. DNA of the CDR3: TGTGCCAGCAGTTTATCGGGAAGTGCGCGGGGGCAGCCCCAGCATTTT.

This clonotype was observed at least ten times. The chain couples TRBV28 to TRBJ1-3; no clear D gene. The germline gives CDR1 MDHEN, CDR2 SYDVKM. This CDR3 contains 13 residues. V was shortened by 7 bases and J by 4 bases, with 11 bases between the two germline ends. CDR3 in DNA: TGTGCCAGCACGAAGGTGATAGGAAACACCATATATTTT. It encodes CASTKVIGNTIYF.

This clonotype was recorded many times. The CDR3 DNA reads TGTGCCGGGGGACAACGAAACACCGGGGAGCTGTTTTTT. Encoded protein: CAGGQRNTGELFF. The chain carries TRBV30 and TRBJ2-2, with a weak D call TRBD1 (6 bases). The CDR3 consists of 13 residues. Germline V gives CDR1 GTSNPN, CDR2 SVGIG (reference sequence). The V and J ends lost 8 bases and 2 bases respectively, with 12 bases between them.

The DNA for the CDR3 is TGTGCCAGCAGCTCAGTAGGGGTATTAGGGCCCCAGCATTTT. Its protein is CASSSVGVLGPQHF. The V and J genes are TRBV12-3 or TRBV12-4 and TRBJ1-5, with D tentatively TRBD1 (5 bases). V was clipped by 6 bases and J by 9 bases, with 18 bases between them. CDR3 length equals 14 residues.

This clonotype was detected ten times or more. The chain uses TRBV7-8 and TRBJ2-3; 12 bases agree with TRBD2. This CDR3 is built from 19 residues. The V segment lost 5 bases and the J segment 5 bases; nucleotides outside the gene matches: 17. CDR1 is SGHVS and CDR2 is FQNEAQ in the germline V gene. CDR3 sequence reads: CASSTRGLAGTVSGDTQYF. CDR3 DNA: TGTGCCAGCAGCACACGGGGACTAGCGGGCACAGTAAGTGGAGATACGCAGTATTTT.

This clonotype was recorded a few times. The chain combines TRBV20-1 with TRBJ2-4; TRBD2 agrees at 7 bases. V lost 5 bases, J lost 5 bases, and 3 bases stayed unmatched. This CDR3 has 12 residues. Per germline, CDR1 DFQATT and CDR2 SNEGSKA (reference sequence). CDR3 nucleotide sequence: TGCAGTGCTGGGGAGGGTCAAAACATTCAGTACTTC. This translates into CSAGEGQNIQYF.

The chain employs TRBV20-1 and TRBJ2-7; D call uncertain. The CDR3 has 14 residues. V lost 4 bases and J lost 0, with 13 bases in between. The V gene's germline CDR1 is DFQATT and CDR2 SNEGSKA (reference sequence). CDR3 in amino acids: CSAKAQVSSYEQYF. The DNA for the CDR3 is TGCAGTGCTAAGGCGCAGGTCAGCTCCTACGAGCAGTACTTC.

The rearrangement links TRBV4-1 to TRBJ2-1; D may be TRBD2 (5 bases). Trimming pared 4 bases from V and 1 base from J, leaving 14 bases between. The CDR3 sequence is 16 residues long. In germline, CDR1 is MGHRA, CDR2 YSYEKL. CDR3 sequence: CASSPRAETSYNEQFF. DNA of the CDR3: TGCGCCAGCAGCCCTAGAGCGGAGACTTCCTACAATGAGCAGTTCTTC.

This clonotype has at least ten counts. The CDR3 region is CASSDGTTSTDTQYF. The CDR3 nucleotides read TGTGCCAGCAGCGATGGGACTACTAGCACAGATACGCAGTATTTT. V and J are TRBV5-4 and TRBJ2-3; 7 bases map to TRBD2. This CDR3 spans 15 amino acids. Germline CDR1 SGHNT, CDR2 YYREEE (reference sequence). J lost 0 bases, V lost 4 bases, and 5 bases had no gene match.

This clonotype turned up a few times. The chain is built from TRBV3-1 and TRBJ1-2, with D unresolved. Germline V gene lookup returns CDR1 LGHDT and CDR2 YNNKEL (reference sequence). The CDR3 extends over 15 amino acids. The V and J ends lost 0 bases and 2 bases respectively, with 10 bases between them. The CDR3 region has the DNA TGTGCCAGCAGCCAAGAGAGTACCGCGAACTATGGCTACACCTTC. Translation: CASSQESTANYGYTF.

About this clonotype: A much bigger clone sits one base away, suggesting this may be a read error. This chain joins TRBV20-1 and TRBJ1-1; D is unclear. This CDR3 is 12 amino acids long. Trimming cost V 5 bases and J 3 bases, with 10 bases left between them. Germline V CDR1 and CDR2: DFQATT, SNEGSKA (reference sequence). Here the CDR3 reads CSALLADTEAFF. The CDR3 bases are TGCAGTGCTTTACTGGCCGACACTGAAGCTTTCTTT.

The genes are TRBV4-1 and TRBJ2-5; 7 bases fit TRBD1. This CDR3 comprises 14 residues. The V gene end was trimmed by 2 bases and the J gene end by 4 bases; junction bases not matched to a gene: 4. The germline V gene has CDR1 MGHRA and CDR2 YSYEKL. This CDR3 reads CASSQPGQVETQYF. The CDR3, as DNA: TGCGCCAGCAGCCAACCCGGACAGGTAGAGACCCAGTACTTC.

The table lists this clonotype with many counts. V usage is TRBV5-4 and J usage is TRBJ2-1, with 10 bases that match TRBD2. Germline V gene data show CDR1 as SGHNT and CDR2 as YYREEE (reference sequence). J gave up 9 bases and V 2 bases, and 8 bases lay outside the gene matches. CDR3 length: 15 residues. The CDR3 here is CASSFGLAGVSEQFF. The CDR3 nucleotides read TGTGCCAGCAGCTTTGGTCTAGCGGGAGTCAGTGAGCAGTTCTTC. Filled out from reference TRBV5-4 and TRBJ2-1, the complete variable domain reads ETGVTQSPTHLIKTRGQQVTLRCSSQSGHNTVSWYQQALGQGPQFIFQYYREEENGRGNFPPRFSGLQFPNYSSELNVNALELDDSALYLCASSFGLAGVSEQFFGPGTRLTVL.

The chain is built from TRBV7-3 and TRBJ1-6; D may be TRBD1 (6 bases). Per germline, CDR1 SGHTA and CDR2 FQGTGA. The ends were cut back, 5 bases at V and 14 bases at J, with 16 bases in the middle. The CDR3 has 13 residues. CDR3 protein: CASSEIPGQSLHF. The CDR3 nucleotides are TGTGCCAGCAGCGAAATCCCCGGACAGTCCCTCCACTTT.

This clonotype was seen a few times. V usage is TRBV12-3 or TRBV12-4 and J usage is TRBJ1-2, with 9 positions matching TRBD1. The CDR3 has 17 residues. J lost 2 bases, V lost 6 bases, and 13 bases had no gene match. Here the CDR3 reads CASRGGGQGSRNYGYTF. DNA for the CDR3: TGTGCCAGCAGAGGGGGGGGACAGGGCTCCAGAAACTATGGCTACACCTTC.

On this clonotype itself: The junction differs from germline at one of its ends, possibly a read error. The rearrangement uses TRBV19 and TRBJ2-6, with a weak D call TRBD1 (5 bases). This CDR3 spans 13 amino acids. Germline V gene lookup returns CDR1 LNHDA and CDR2 SQIVND (reference sequence). The CDR3 DNA sequence: TGTTGTACCAGGGATTCTGCGGCCAACGTCCTGACTTTC. Translation: CCTRDSAANVLTF.

There are many counts of this clonotype. This chain uses TRBV29-1 with TRBJ1-1; 8 bases fit TRBD1. This CDR3 has 13 residues. CDR1 and CDR2 from the germline V gene are SQVTM and ANQGSEA. J was trimmed by 3 bases and V by 7 bases; bases with no gene match: 7. For the CDR3, the DNA is TGCAGCGGTGTGGGACAGGCTTACACTGAAGCTTTCTTT. Amino acids: CSGVGQAYTEAFF. Looking up the rest from reference TRBV29-1 and TRBJ1-1 gives the full variable domain: SAVISQKPSRDICQRGTSLTIQCQVDSQVTMMFWYRQQPGQSLTLIATANQGSEATYESGFVIDKFPISRPNLTFSTLTVSNMSPEDSSIYLCSGVGQAYTEAFFGQGTRLTVV.

This clonotype has only a few counts. The genes are TRBV10-2 and TRBJ2-3, with TRBD2 as a possible D gene (5 bases). Germline-derived CDR1 and CDR2 are WSHSY and SAAADI. The CDR3 sequence is 12 residues long. Trimming cost V 10 bases and J 4 bases, with 12 bases left between them. CDR3 coding DNA: TGCGCCACCTTAGGAGGCCCAGATACGCAGTATTTT. This encodes CATLGGPDTQYF.